This section outlines one T cell receptor (beta chain) sequence together with its context. V was trimmed by 4 bases and J by 0 bases, leaving 16 bases between them. The CDR3 extends over 17 amino acids. Looked up from germline, CDR1 is SGHRS and CDR2 is YFSETQ. The data are from a study of blood T cell repertoires in COVID-19. Overall study: COVID-19 samples, acute and convalescent, were from the United States, Italy and Spain.

The protocol was immunoSEQ multiplex PCR, while the TCRdb copy is restricted to in-frame clones and leaves out a portion. Seen here are roughly 86,000 clones, approximately 82% observed once, and the top ten hold 20% to 25%. The chain links TRBV5-1 to TRBJ1-4; no firm D call. Material for sequencing was peripheral blood. The clonotype originates from a human donor in a cohort sampled during active COVID-19. The CDR3 reads CASSHSPVKTTNEKLFF. The CDR3 nucleotides read TGCGCCAGCAGCCACTCCCCTGTGAAGACAACTAATGAAAAACTGTTTTTT.